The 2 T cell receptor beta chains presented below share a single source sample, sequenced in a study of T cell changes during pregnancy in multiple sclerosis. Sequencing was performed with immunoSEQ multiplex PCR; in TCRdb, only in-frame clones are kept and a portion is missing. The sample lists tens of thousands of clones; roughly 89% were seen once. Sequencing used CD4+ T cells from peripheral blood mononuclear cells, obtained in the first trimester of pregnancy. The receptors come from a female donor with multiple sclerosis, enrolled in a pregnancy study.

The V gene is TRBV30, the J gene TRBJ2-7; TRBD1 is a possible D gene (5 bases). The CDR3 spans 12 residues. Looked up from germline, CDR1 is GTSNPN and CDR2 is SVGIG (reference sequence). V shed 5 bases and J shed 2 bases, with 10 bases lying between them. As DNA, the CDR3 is TGTGCCTGGGGGGTGGGGCCCTACGAGCAGTACTTC. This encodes CAWGVGPYEQYF. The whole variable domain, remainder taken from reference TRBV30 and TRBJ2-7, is SQTIHQWPATLVQPVGSPLSLECTVEGTSNPNLYWYRQAAGRGLQLLFYSVGIGQISSEVPQNLSASRPQDRQFILSSKKLLLSDSGFYLCAWGVGPYEQYFGPGTRLTVT.

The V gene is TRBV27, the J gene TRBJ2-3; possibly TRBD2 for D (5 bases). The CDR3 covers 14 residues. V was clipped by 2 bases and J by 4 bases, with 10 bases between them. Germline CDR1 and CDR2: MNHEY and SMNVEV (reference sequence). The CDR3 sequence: CASSLRQEADTQYF. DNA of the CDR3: TGTGCCAGCAGTTTACGGCAGGAGGCAGATACGCAGTATTTT.